Listed below are T cell receptor beta chains from one sample, sequenced in a study of cytomegalovirus exposure and HLA in healthy donors. The assay was immunoSEQ multiplex PCR, and TCRdb's table has in-frame clones only and misses some. The sample carries some 120,000 clones, around 96% recorded once. Sequenced sample: PBMCs. Receptors were obtained from a young man in good health and CMV-seronegative. The CDR3 runs from the conserved cysteine through the conserved F or W. A D gene is named only where the DNA matches it firmly.

>TRBV28|TRBJ2-7|14|-
CASSPGGSSYEQYF
TGTGCCAGCAGCCCCGGTGGTAGCTCCTACGAGCAGTACTTC
>TRBV15|TRBJ2-3|15|-
CATSRAGGLTDTQYF
TGTGCCACCAGCAGAGCAGGGGGGCTCACAGATACGCAGTATTTT
>TRBV4-3|TRBJ1-1|14|-
CASSQEQGYTEAFF
TGCGCCAGCAGCCAAGAGCAGGGCTACACTGAAGCTTTCTTT
>TRBV7-2|TRBJ1-4|15|-
CASSTTGLGNEKLFF
TGTGCCAGCAGCACCACAGGGTTAGGTAATGAAAAACTGTTTTTT
>TRBV19|TRBJ1-1|13|-
CASSIQVNTEAFF
TGTGCCAGTAGTATTCAGGTTAACACTGAAGCTTTCTTT
>TRBV9|TRBJ2-1|15|-
CASSVAGIAYNEQFF
TGTGCCAGCAGCGTAGCAGGGATCGCCTACAATGAGCAGTTCTTC
>TRBV2|TRBJ1-1|14|-
CASSKQGRNTEAFF
TGTGCCAGCAGTAAACAGGGAAGAAATACTGAAGCTTTCTTT
>TRBV18|TRBJ2-2|14|TRBD2
CASSPGLAAGELFF
TGTGCCAGCTCACCGGGACTAGCTGCCGGGGAGCTGTTTTTT
>TRBV5-4|TRBJ1-2|13|-
CASSLDSRYGYTF
TGTGCCAGCAGCTTGGATTCCCGCTATGGCTACACCTTC
>TRBV15|TRBJ1-2|14|-
CATSRGSQGLGYTF
TGTGCCACCAGCCGAGGGAGCCAGGGACTTGGCTACACCTTC